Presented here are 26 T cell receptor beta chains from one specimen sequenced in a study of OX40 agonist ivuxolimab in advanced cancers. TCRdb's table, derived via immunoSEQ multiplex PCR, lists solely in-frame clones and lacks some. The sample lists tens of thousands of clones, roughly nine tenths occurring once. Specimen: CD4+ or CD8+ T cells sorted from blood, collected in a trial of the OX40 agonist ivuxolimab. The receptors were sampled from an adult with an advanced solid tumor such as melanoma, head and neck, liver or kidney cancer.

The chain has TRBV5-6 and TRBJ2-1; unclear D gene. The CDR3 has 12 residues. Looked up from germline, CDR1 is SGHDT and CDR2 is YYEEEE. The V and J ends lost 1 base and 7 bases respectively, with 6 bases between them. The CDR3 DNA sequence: TGTGCCAGCAGCTTGCGTCGGAATGAGCAGTTCTTC. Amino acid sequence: CASSLRRNEQFF.

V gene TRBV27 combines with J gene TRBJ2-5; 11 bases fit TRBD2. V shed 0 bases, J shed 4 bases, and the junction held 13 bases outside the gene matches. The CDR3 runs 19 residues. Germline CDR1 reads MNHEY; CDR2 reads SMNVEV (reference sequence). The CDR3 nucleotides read TGTGCCAGCAGTTTATCGCCGGGGCTAGCGGGAGGAACCCCAGAGACCCAGTACTTC. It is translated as CASSLSPGLAGGTPETQYF.

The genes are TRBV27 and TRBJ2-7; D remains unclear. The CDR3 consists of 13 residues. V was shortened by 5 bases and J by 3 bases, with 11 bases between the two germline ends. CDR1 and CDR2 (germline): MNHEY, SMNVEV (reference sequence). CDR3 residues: CASSLARSYEQYF. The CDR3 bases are TGTGCCAGCAGTCTCGCACGGAGCTACGAGCAGTACTTC.

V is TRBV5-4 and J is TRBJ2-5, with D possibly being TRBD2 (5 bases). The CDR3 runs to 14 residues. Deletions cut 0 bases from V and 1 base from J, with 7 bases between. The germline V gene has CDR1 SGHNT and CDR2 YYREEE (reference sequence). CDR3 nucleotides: TGTGCCAGCAGCTTGGGCACTAGCCAAGAGACCCAGTACTTC. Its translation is CASSLGTSQETQYF.

Here the CDR3 reads CASSLFRGAEQYV. CDR3 nucleotides: TGTGCCAGCAGCCTCTTTCGAGGGGCCGAGCAGTACGTC. This chain joins TRBV7-2 and TRBJ2-7; tentatively, D is TRBD1 or TRBD2 (5 bases each). Per germline, CDR1 SGHTA and CDR2 FQGNSA. CDR3 length: 13 residues. V lost 5 bases and J 6 bases, leaving 14 bases between the germline ends.

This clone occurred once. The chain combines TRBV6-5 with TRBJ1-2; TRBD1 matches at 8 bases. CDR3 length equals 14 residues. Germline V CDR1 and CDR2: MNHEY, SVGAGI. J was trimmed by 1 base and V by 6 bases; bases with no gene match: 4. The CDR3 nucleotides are TGTGCCAGCAGCGGACAGGGCCATAACTATGGCTACACCTTC. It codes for CASSGQGHNYGYTF.

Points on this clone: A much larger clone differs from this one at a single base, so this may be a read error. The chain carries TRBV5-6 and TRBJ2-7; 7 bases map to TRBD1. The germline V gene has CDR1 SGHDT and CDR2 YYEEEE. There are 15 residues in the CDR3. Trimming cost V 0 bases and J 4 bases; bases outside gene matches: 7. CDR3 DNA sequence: TGTGCCAGCAGCTTGGAGCCCGGGACAGCTTACGAGCAGTACGTC. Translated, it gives CASSLEPGTAYEQYV.

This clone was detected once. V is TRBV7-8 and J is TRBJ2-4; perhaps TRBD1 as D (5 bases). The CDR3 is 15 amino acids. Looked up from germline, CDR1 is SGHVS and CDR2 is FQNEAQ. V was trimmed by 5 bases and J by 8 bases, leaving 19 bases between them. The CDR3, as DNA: TGTGCCAGCAGCCCTGACCTACAGGATCTCGACATTCAGTACTTC. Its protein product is CASSPDLQDLDIQYF. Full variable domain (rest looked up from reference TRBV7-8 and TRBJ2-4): GAGVSQSPRYKVAKRGQDVALRCDPISGHVSLFWYQQALGQGPEFLTYFQNEAQLDKSGLPSDRFFAERPEGSVSTLKIQRTQQEDSAVYLCASSPDLQDLDIQYFGAGTRLSVL.

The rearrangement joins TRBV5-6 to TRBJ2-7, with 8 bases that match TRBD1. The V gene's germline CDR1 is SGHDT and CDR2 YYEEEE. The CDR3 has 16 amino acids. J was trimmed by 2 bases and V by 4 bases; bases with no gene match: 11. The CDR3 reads CASSGQGQGGTYEQYF. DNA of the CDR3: TGTGCCAGCAGCGGCCAAGGACAGGGTGGGACCTACGAGCAGTACTTC.

This CDR3 reads CAISETGQGSPEQYF. CDR3 nucleotide sequence: TGTGCCATCAGTGAAACCGGGCAGGGGTCGCCCGAGCAGTACTTC. The chain carries TRBV10-3 and TRBJ2-7; the D gene is possibly TRBD1 (6 bases). The CDR3 is made up of 15 amino acids. Trimming took 3 bases from V and 6 from J, leaving 18 bases between them. Germline-derived CDR1 and CDR2 are ENHRY and SYGVKD.

CDR3 DNA sequence: TGTGCCAGCAGCTTAGGGGGGTACGGCACAGATACGCAGTATTTT. It yields the protein CASSLGGYGTDTQYF. The rearrangement joins TRBV11-1 to TRBJ2-3; D may match TRBD1 or TRBD2 (5 bases each). Germline CDR1 and CDR2: SGHAT and FQDESV (reference sequence). V dropped 1 base and J dropped 1 base, with 9 bases sitting between them. CDR3 length equals 15 residues.

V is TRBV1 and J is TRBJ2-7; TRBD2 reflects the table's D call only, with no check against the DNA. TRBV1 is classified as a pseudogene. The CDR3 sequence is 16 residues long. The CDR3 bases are TGCACCAGCAGCCAAGGGGGGAGCGGGATAAGATACGAGCAGTACTTC. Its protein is CTSSQGGSGIRYEQYF.

CDR3 sequence: CAISQKDSPSSYNEQFF. The CDR3 DNA is TGTGCCATCAGTCAAAAGGACTCACCGAGCTCCTACAATGAGCAGTTCTTC. The V and J genes are TRBV10-3 and TRBJ2-1, with D perhaps matching TRBD2 (5 bases). The germline V gene encodes CDR1 ENHRY and CDR2 SYGVKD. The CDR3 consists of 17 residues. The ends were cut back, 5 bases at V and 0 bases at J, with 17 bases in the middle.

The CDR3 sequence is CASSLERYTGELFF. CDR3 coding DNA: TGTGCCAGCAGCTTAGAGAGGTACACCGGGGAGCTGTTTTTT. The chain recombines TRBV7-9 with TRBJ2-2; D ambiguous. The CDR3 consists of 14 residues. The V end lost 1 base, the J end lost 3 bases, and 6 bases lay between the germline ends. The germline CDR1 and CDR2 sequences are SEHNR and FQNEAQ (reference sequence).

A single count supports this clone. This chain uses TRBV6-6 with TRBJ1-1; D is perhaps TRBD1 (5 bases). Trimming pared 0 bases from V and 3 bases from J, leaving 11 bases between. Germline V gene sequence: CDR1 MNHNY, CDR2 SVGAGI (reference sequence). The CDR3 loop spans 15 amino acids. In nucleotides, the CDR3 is TGTGCCAGCAGTTACTCCCAGGGCGAATACACTGAAGCTTTCTTT. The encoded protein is CASSYSQGEYTEAFF.

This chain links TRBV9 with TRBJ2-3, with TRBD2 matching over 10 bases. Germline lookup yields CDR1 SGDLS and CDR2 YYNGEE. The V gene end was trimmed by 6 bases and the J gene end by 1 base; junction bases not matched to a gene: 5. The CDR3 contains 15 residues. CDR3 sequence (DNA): TGTGCCAGCACGCCCGGGACTAGCGGCACAGATACGCAGTATTTT. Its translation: CASTPGTSGTDTQYF.

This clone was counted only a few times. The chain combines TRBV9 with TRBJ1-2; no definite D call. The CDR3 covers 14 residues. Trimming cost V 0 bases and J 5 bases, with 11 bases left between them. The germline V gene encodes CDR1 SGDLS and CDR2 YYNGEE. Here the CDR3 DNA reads TGTGCCAGCAGCGTAGGAGAGGGCGGGTATGGCTACACCTTC. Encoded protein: CASSVGEGGYGYTF.

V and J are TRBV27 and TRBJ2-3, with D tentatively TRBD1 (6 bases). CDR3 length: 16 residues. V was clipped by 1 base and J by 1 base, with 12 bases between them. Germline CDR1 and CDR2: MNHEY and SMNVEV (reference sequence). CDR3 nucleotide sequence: TGTGCCAGCAGTTTATATGAGGGGGTAGGCACAGATACGCAGTATTTT. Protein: CASSLYEGVGTDTQYF.

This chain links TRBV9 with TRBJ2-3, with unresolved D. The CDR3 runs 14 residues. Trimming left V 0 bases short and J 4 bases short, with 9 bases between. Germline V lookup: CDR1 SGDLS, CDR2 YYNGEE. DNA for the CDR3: TGTGCCAGCAGCGTAGCTGTTATTGCAGATACGCAGTATTTT. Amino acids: CASSVAVIADTQYF. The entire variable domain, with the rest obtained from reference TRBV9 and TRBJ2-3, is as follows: DSGVTQTPKHLITATGQRVTLRCSPRSGDLSVYWYQQSLDQGLQFLIQYYNGEERAKGNILERFSAQQFPDLHSELNLSSLELGDSALYFCASSVAVIADTQYFGPGTRLTVL.

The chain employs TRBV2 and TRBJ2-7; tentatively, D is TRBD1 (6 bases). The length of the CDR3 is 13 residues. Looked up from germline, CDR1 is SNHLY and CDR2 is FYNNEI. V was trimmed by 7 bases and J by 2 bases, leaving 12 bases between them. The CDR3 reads CASNRDTTYEQYF. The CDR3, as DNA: TGTGCCAGCAATCGGGACACCACCTACGAGCAGTACTTC.

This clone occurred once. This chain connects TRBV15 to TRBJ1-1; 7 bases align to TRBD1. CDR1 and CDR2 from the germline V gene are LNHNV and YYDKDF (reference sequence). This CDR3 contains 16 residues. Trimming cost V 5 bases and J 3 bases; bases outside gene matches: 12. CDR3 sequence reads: CATSYGTASGDTEAFF. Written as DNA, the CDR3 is TGTGCCACCAGCTACGGGACAGCCTCAGGGGACACTGAAGCTTTCTTT.

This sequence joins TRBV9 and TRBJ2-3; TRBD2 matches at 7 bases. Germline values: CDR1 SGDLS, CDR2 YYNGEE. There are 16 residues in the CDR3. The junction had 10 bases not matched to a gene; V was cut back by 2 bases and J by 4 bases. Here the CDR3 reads CASSVSGGSKSDTQYF. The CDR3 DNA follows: TGTGCCAGCAGCGTTAGCGGCGGGAGTAAGTCAGATACGCAGTATTTT.

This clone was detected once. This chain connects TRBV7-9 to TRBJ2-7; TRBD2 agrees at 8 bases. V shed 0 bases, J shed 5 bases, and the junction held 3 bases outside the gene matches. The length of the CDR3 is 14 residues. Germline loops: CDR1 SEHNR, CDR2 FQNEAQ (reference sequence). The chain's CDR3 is CASSLAGRVNEQYF. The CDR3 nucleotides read TGTGCCAGCAGCTTAGCCGGGAGGGTCAACGAGCAGTACTTC.

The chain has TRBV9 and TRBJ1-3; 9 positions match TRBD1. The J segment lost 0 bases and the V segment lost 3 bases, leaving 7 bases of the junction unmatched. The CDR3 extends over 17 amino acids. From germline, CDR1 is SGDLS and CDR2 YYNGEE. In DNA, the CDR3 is TGTGCCAGCAGCGAGGACAGGGGATACATCTCTGGAAACACCATATATTTT. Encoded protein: CASSEDRGYISGNTIYF.

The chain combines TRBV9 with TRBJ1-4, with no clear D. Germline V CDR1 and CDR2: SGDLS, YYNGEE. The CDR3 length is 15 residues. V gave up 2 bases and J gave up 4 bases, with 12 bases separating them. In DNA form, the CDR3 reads TGTGCCAGCAGCGTCGAGAGCAGGAATAATGAAAAACTGTTTTTT. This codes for CASSVESRNNEKLFF.

In nucleotides, the CDR3 is TGTGCCAGCAGCCTCCGGGCCGCTAACTATGGCTACACCTTC. It specifies CASSLRAANYGYTF. V and J are TRBV6-5 and TRBJ1-2; the D is unclear. CDR1 and CDR2 from the germline V gene are MNHEY and SVGAGI. The CDR3 is made up of 14 amino acids. Trimming stripped 6 bases from V and 0 bases from J, with 11 bases between.